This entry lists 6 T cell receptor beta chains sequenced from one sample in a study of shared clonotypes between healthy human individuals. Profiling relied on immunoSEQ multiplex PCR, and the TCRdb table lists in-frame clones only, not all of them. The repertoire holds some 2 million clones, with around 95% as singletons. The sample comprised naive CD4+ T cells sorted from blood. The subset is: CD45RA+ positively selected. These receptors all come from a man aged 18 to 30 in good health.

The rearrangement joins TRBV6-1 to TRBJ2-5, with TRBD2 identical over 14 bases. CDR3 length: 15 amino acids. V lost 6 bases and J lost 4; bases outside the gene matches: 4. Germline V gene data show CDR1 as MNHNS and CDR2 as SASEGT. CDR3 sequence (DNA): TGTGCCAGCAGAAATGGACTAGCGGGGGGAGAGACCCAGTACTTC. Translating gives CASRNGLAGGETQYF.

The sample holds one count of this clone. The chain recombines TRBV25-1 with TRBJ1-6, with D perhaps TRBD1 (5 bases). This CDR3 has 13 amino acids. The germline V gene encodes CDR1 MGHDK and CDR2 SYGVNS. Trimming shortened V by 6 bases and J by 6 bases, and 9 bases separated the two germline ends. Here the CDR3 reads CASRRQINSPLHF. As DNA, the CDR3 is TGTGCCAGCAGGAGACAGATTAATTCACCCCTCCACTTT. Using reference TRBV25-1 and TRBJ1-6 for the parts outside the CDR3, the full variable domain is EADIYQTPRYLVIGTGKKITLECSQTMGHDKMYWYQQDPGMELHLIHYSYGVNSTEKGDLSSESTVSRIRTEHFPLTLESARPSHTSQYLCASRRQINSPLHFGNGTRLTVT.

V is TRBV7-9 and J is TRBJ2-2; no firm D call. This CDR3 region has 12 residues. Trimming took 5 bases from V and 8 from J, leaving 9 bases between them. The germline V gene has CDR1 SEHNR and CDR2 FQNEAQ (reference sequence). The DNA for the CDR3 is TGTGCCAGCAGCGGAGAAATGGGGGAGCTGTTTTTT. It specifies CASSGEMGELFF.

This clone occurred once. The CDR3 DNA is TGTGCCAGCAGTCTGACAGGGGTGTCCTACGAGCAGTACTTC. It specifies CASSLTGVSYEQYF. The chain is built from TRBV6-6 and TRBJ2-7; 8 bases align to TRBD1. With 5 bases clipped from V and 1 base from J, the junction kept 4 bases outside the gene matches. This CDR3 is 14 amino acids long. Germline-derived CDR1 and CDR2 are MNHNY and SVGAGI (reference sequence).

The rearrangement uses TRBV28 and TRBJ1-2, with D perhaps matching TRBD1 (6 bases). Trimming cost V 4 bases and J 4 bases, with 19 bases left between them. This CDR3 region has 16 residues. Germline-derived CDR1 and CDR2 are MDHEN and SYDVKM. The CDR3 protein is CASSSPSMGARYGYTF. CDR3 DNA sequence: TGTGCCAGCAGTTCGCCCTCGATGGGGGCGCGCTATGGCTACACCTTC.

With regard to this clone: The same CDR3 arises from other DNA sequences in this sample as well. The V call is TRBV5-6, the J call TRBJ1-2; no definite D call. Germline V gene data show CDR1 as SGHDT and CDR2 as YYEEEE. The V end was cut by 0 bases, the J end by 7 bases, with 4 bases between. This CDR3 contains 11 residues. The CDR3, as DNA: TGTGCCAGCAGCTTGGAGGTTGGCTACACCTTC. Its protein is CASSLEVGYTF.